Each of the 21 T cell receptor beta chains below was sequenced from the same sample in a study of tumor-infiltrating lymphocytes in primary liver carcinoma. With around 490 ng total RNA as template and a constant-region primer, TCR beta cDNA was made. What produced the TCR beta libraries was three nested multiplex PCR rounds using slightly modified ARM-PCR. The study ran its first two PCR rounds for 9 to 10 cycles each, using TRBV1-TRBV30 forward primers and a C-beta reverse primer. TCRdb analysed the multiplex PCR reads with MiXCR anew, one entry per CDR3 protein. The data hold approximately 330,000 distinct CDR3 sequences, with approximately 65% observed a single time. Unsorted whole blood supplied the RNA, and germline DNA was extracted too. Sequenced material: peripheral blood. Receptors originate from a middle-aged man with primary liver carcinoma and hepatitis B virus infection.

This clonotype was recorded at least ten times. The genes are TRBV5-6 and TRBJ2-4; D gene unclear. Trimming shortened V by 2 bases and J by 5 bases, and 8 bases separated the two germline ends. CDR1 is SGHDT, CDR2 YYEEEE, per germline. The CDR3 is 13 amino acids. CDR3 nucleotide sequence: TGTGCCAGCAGCTTTTACGGTGAAAACATTCAGTACTTC. Its protein is CASSFYGENIQYF. Full variable domain (rest looked up from reference TRBV5-6 and TRBJ2-4): DAGVTQSPTHLIKTRGQQVTLRCSPKSGHDTVSWYQQALGQGPQFIFQYYEEEERQRGNFPDRFSGHQFPNYSSELNVNALLLGDSALYLCASSFYGENIQYFGAGTRLSVL.

V and J are TRBV29-1 and TRBJ2-7; TRBD1 or TRBD2 may be the D gene (6 bases each). This CDR3 has 13 amino acids. In germline, CDR1 is SQVTM, CDR2 ANQGSEA. The ends were cut back, 6 bases at V and 6 bases at J, with 18 bases in the middle. This CDR3 reads CSVEGTIGGEQYF. CDR3 DNA: TGCAGCGTGGAGGGGACAATTGGCGGCGAGCAGTACTTC.

Note on this clonotype: It may be a read error: a sequence one base away is much more abundant. The gene calls are TRBV11-3 and TRBJ1-1; D is unresolved. This CDR3 comprises 13 residues. Trimming removed 3 bases from V and 4 bases from J, with 9 bases in between. Germline CDR1 and CDR2: SGHNT and YENEEA. CDR3: CASSLQGSTEAFF. For the CDR3, the DNA is TGTGCCAGCAGCTTGCAAGGTTCCACTGAAGCTTTCTTT.

The rearrangement uses TRBV7-2 and TRBJ1-4; D gene unclear. Trimming shortened V by 4 bases and J by 3 bases, and 12 bases separated the two germline ends. Germline CDR1 reads SGHTA; CDR2 reads FQGNSA. The CDR3 totals 15 residues. CDR3 nucleotide sequence: TGTGCCAGCAGCTCCGCTCGTGGGGCTAATGAAAAACTGTTTTTT. Translating it yields CASSSARGANEKLFF.

This chain uses TRBV13 with TRBJ2-7, with 13 bases fitting TRBD2. V was clipped by 1 base and J by 4 bases; unmatched bases: 1. Germline V lookup: CDR1 PRHDT, CDR2 FYEKMQ (reference sequence). The CDR3 is made up of 15 amino acids. The CDR3 loop is CASSLEGLAGYEQYF. CDR3 bases: TGTGCCAGCAGCTTAGAGGGACTAGCGGGATACGAGCAGTACTTC.

As concerns this clonotype: Its ends do not fully match the called genes, so a read error is possible. The chain recombines TRBV6-6 with TRBJ1-2; D uncertain. CDR3 size: 11 residues. CDR1 is MNHNY, CDR2 SVGAGI, per germline (reference sequence). In nucleotides, the CDR3 is TGTGCCAGCAGTCAGACCCAGGTCCCTACATTC. The encoded protein is CASSQTQVPTF.

The chain couples TRBV28 to TRBJ2-3; D is uncertain. V lost 6 bases to trimming and J lost 2 bases, with 9 bases between them. Germline loops: CDR1 MDHEN, CDR2 SYDVKM. The CDR3 sequence is 13 residues long. CDR3 region: CASSTTPTDTQYF. As DNA, the CDR3 is TGTGCCAGCAGCACGACACCCACAGATACGCAGTATTTT. Full variable domain (outside the CDR3, taken from reference TRBV28 and TRBJ2-3): DVKVTQSSRYLVKRTGEKVFLECVQDMDHENMFWYRQDPGLGLRLIYFSYDVKMKEKGDIPEGYSVSREKKERFSLILESASTNQTSMYLCASSTTPTDTQYFGPGTRLTVL.

To note about this clonotype: With a much larger clone just one base away, this may be a read error. This chain connects TRBV12-3 or TRBV12-4 to TRBJ2-7; possibly TRBD2 for D (6 bases). The CDR3 runs to 16 residues. The CDR3: CASTLARGKRGYEQYF. The CDR3 region has the DNA TGTGCCAGCACTTTAGCGCGGGGAAAGAGGGGCTACGAGCAGTACTTC.

This clonotype has ten or more counts. This chain connects TRBV29-1 to TRBJ1-4; D is perhaps TRBD1 (5 bases). Deletions cut 7 bases from V and 5 bases from J, with 8 bases between. CDR1 SQVTM and CDR2 ANQGSEA come from the germline V gene. The CDR3 contains 11 residues. CDR3 in DNA: TGCAGCGCCAGACAGAATGAAAAACTGTTTTTT. Protein: CSARQNEKLFF. The complete variable domain, with remaining parts taken from reference TRBV29-1 and TRBJ1-4, reads SAVISQKPSRDICQRGTSLTIQCQVDSQVTMMFWYRQQPGQSLTLIATANQGSEATYESGFVIDKFPISRPNLTFSTLTVSNMSPEDSSIYLCSARQNEKLFFGSGTQLSVL.

The V gene is TRBV10-3, the J gene TRBJ2-7, with 8 bases lining up with TRBD2. This CDR3 is 16 amino acids long. The germline gives CDR1 ENHRY, CDR2 SYGVKD. V was clipped by 2 bases and J by 3 bases; unmatched bases: 9. CDR3 bases: TGTGCCATCAGTGAGACCTCGGCGGGAGGCATCTACGAGCAGTACTTC. This encodes CAISETSAGGIYEQYF.

Worth noting for this clonotype: One end of the junction fails to match germline, which may point to a read error. V gene TRBV6-2 or TRBV6-3 combines with J gene TRBJ2-2; a possible D gene is TRBD2 (6 bases). This CDR3 comprises 15 residues. Germline CDR1 MNHEY, CDR2 SVGEGT. The CDR3 sequence: CASRKHGGATGVLFF. CDR3 nucleotide sequence: TGTGCCAGCAGAAAGCACGGCGGGGCCACCGGGGTGCTGTTTTTT.

As to this clonotype: Because it lacks the conserved phenylalanine or tryptophan at the end, this CDR3 is likely a read error. The V gene is TRBV29-1, the J gene TRBJ1-1; D remains ambiguous. Germline CDR1 SQVTM, CDR2 ANQGSEA. The CDR3 extends over 12 amino acids. The ends were cut back, 5 bases at V and 5 bases at J, with 12 bases in the middle. DNA of the CDR3: TGCAGCGTTCGATGGGGTGCGACTGAAGCTTTCCTT. Translated, it gives CSVRWGATEAFL.

This clonotype occurred many times. The chain joins TRBV12-3 or TRBV12-4 to TRBJ2-5; D tentatively fits TRBD1 or TRBD2 (5 bases each). The CDR3 has 16 amino acids. The germline V and J ends were trimmed by 5 bases and 1 base, with 17 bases remaining between them. The DNA of the CDR3 is TGTGCCAGCAGTACGCCCAGGGTGGGGGTCCAAGAGACCCAGTACTTC. Translating gives CASSTPRVGVQETQYF.

Note on this clonotype: At one boundary the junction diverges from the germline segment, which might be a read error. This chain connects TRBV11-2 to TRBJ2-7; D may match TRBD1 or TRBD2 (6 bases each). Germline CDR1 SGHAT, CDR2 FQNNGV. The CDR3 runs 18 residues. CDR3 bases: TGTGCCAGCAGCCCACTCCTTAGGGGGGACGGTAACTCCTACGAGCAATACTTC. Translating gives CASSPLLRGDGNSYEQYF.

This clonotype showed up many times. A much bigger clone sits one base away, suggesting this may be a read error. The chain uses TRBV11-3 and TRBJ2-3; D possibly corresponds to TRBD1 (5 bases). Germline V gene data show CDR1 as SGHNT and CDR2 as YENEEA. The CDR3 runs 12 residues. CDR3 amino acids: CASSLDTGTQYF. The CDR3 DNA follows: TGTGCCAGCAGCTTAGACACAGGTACGCAGTATTTT.

The J gene is TRBJ2-3, the V gene TRBV30, with 9 bases aligning to TRBD1. There are 17 residues in the CDR3. Germline trimming cut 5 bases from V and 0 bases from J; bases unmatched to any gene: 12. Germline V lookup: CDR1 GTSNPN, CDR2 SVGIG (reference sequence). The CDR3 sequence is CAWARTGVLSSTDTQYF. DNA for the CDR3: TGTGCCTGGGCGAGGACAGGGGTACTCTCTAGCACAGATACGCAGTATTTT.

V is TRBV29-1 and J is TRBJ2-3, with D perhaps TRBD2 (6 bases). The CDR3 length is 12 residues. Germline V CDR1 and CDR2: SQVTM, ANQGSEA. In nucleotides, the CDR3 is TGCAGTGCTGGGCAGGGAGGCGATGCGCAGTATTTT. This translates into CSAGQGGDAQYF.

This clonotype was observed at least ten times. CDR3 loop: CASSQTTGQETQYF. Here the CDR3 DNA reads TGTGCCAGCAGCCAGACGACTGGCCAAGAGACCCAGTACTTC. The chain couples TRBV4-2 to TRBJ2-5, with no clear D. The CDR3 runs 14 residues. Germline V CDR1 and CDR2: LGHNA, YNFKEQ. V lost 3 bases to trimming and J lost 1 base, with 9 bases between them.

This clonotype has just a few counts. The gene calls are TRBV10-2 and TRBJ2-7; D remains ambiguous. Looked up from germline, CDR1 is WSHSY and CDR2 is SAAADI. CDR3 size: 14 residues. V lost 2 bases, J lost 2 bases, and 10 bases lay in between. This CDR3 reads CASSEPHRTYEQYF. CDR3 bases: TGCGCCAGCAGTGAGCCTCACCGAACCTACGAGCAGTACTTC.

For this clonotype: The CDR3 end shows no conserved phenylalanine or tryptophan, and so a read error is likely. The chain joins TRBV4-3 to TRBJ2-5, with 11 bases lining up with TRBD2. The CDR3 runs 16 residues. Germline loops: CDR1 LGHNA, CDR2 YSLEER. In DNA form, the CDR3 reads TGCGCCAGCAGCCAATCACTAGCGGGAGTAGGTGAGACTCAGTACATC. This translates into CASSQSLAGVGETQYI.

J is TRBJ1-3 and V is TRBV6-1; 8 bases map to TRBD1. This CDR3 region has 12 residues. The ends lost 7 bases at V and 7 bases at J; junction bases unmatched: 3. CDR1 is MNHNS and CDR2 is SASEGT in the germline V gene. The CDR3 nucleotides read TGTGCCAGCAACGACAGGGGTAACACCATATATTTT. This encodes CASNDRGNTIYF.